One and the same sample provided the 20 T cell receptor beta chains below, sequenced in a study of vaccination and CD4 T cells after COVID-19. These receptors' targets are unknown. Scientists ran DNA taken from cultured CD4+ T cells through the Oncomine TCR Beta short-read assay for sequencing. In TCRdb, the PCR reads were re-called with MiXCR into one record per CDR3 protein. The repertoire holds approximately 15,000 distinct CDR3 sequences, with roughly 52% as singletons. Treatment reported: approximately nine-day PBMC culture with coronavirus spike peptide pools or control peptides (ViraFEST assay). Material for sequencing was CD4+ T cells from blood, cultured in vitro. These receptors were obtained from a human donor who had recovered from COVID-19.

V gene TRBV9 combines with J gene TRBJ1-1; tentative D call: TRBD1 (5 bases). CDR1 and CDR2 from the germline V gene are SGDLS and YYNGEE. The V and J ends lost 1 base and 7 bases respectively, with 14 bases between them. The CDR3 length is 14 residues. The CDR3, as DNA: TGTGCCAGCAGCGTACAGTCCCGGGACGGTGAAGCTTTCTTT. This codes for CASSVQSRDGEAFF. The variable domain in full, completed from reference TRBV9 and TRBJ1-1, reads DSGVTQTPKHLITATGQRVTLRCSPRSGDLSVYWYQQSLDQGLQFLIQYYNGEERAKGNILERFSAQQFPDLHSELNLSSLELGDSALYFCASSVQSRDGEAFFGQGTRLTVV.

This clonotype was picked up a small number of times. CDR3 residues: CASSTPPGLREETQYF. CDR3 nucleotides: TGTGCCAGCAGCACACCTCCGGGCCTGCGGGAGGAGACCCAGTACTTC. The V gene is TRBV6-1, the J gene TRBJ2-5, with 7 nucleotides matching TRBD2. This CDR3 has 16 amino acids. Germline V CDR1 and CDR2: MNHNS, SASEGT. V was pared by 6 bases and J by 5 bases, with 15 bases of the junction left unmatched.

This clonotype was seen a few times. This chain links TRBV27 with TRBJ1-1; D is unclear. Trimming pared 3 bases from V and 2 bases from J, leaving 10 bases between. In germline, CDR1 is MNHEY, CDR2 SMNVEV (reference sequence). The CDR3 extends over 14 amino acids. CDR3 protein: CASSFRITNTEAFF. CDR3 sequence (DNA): TGTGCCAGCAGTTTCAGGATTACCAACACTGAAGCTTTCTTT.

DNA of the CDR3: TGCAGTGCTAGAGTTCCCGGACAGGGGGCGAACTATGGCTACACCTTC. Its protein product is CSARVPGQGANYGYTF. The chain is built from TRBV20-1 and TRBJ1-2; 11 bases are shared with TRBD1. J was trimmed by 2 bases and V by 1 base; bases with no gene match: 6. Germline V CDR1 and CDR2: DFQATT, SNEGSKA (reference sequence). The length of the CDR3 is 16 residues.

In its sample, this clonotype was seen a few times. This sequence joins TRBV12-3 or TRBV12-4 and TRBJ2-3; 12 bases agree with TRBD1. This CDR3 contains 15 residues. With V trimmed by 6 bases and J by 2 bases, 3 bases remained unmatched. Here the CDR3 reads CASRGQGASTDTQYF. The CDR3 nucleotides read TGTGCCAGCAGGGGACAGGGGGCTTCCACAGATACGCAGTATTTT.

CDR3 DNA sequence: TGCAGTGTCATGTTCCTAGGAGACTATGGCTACACCTTC. Residues: CSVMFLGDYGYTF. The chain uses TRBV20-1 and TRBJ1-2; no clear D gene. Germline V gene sequence: CDR1 DFQATT, CDR2 SNEGSKA (reference sequence). This CDR3 spans 13 amino acids. V was shortened by 7 bases and J by 3 bases, with 15 bases between the two germline ends.

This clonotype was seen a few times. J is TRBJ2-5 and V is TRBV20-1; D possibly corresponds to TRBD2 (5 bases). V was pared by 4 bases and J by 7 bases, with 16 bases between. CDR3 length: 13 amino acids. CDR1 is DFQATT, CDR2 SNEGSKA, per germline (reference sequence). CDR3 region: CSAKLVAAATQYF. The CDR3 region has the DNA TGCAGTGCTAAACTAGTGGCGGCGGCGACCCAGTACTTC.

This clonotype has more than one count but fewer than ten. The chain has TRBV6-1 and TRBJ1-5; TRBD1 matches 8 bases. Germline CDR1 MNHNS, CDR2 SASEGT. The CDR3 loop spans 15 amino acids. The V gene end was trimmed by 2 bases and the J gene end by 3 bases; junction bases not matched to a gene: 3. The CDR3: CASSEQGANNQPQHF. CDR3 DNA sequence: TGTGCCAGCAGTGAACAGGGGGCGAACAATCAGCCCCAGCATTTT.

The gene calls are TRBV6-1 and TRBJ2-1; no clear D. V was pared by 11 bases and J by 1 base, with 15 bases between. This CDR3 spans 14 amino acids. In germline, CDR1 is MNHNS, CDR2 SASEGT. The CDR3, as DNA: TGTGCCTCCGGACGGACCAGTTCCTACAATGAGCAGTTCTTC. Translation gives CASGRTSSYNEQFF.

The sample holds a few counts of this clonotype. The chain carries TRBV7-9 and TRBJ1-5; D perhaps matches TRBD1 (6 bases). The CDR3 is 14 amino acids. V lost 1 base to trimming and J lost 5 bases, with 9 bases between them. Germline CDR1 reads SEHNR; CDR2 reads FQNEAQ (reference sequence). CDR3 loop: CASSLGGQHQPQHF. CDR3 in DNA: TGTGCCAGCAGCTTAGGGGGACAACATCAGCCCCAGCATTTT.

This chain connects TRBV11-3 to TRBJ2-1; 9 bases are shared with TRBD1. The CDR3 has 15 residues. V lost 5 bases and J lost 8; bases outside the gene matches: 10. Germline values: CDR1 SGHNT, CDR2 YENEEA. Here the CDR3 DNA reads TGTGCCAGCAGCCGCCCGGTCGGACAGGGGCATGAGCAGTTCTTC. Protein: CASSRPVGQGHEQFF. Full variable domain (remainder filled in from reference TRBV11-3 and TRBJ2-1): EAGVVQSPRYKIIEKKQPVAFWCNPISGHNTLYWYLQNLGQGPELLIRYENEEAVDDSQLPKDRFSAERLKGVDSTLKIQPAELGDSAVYLCASSRPVGQGHEQFFGPGTRLTVL.

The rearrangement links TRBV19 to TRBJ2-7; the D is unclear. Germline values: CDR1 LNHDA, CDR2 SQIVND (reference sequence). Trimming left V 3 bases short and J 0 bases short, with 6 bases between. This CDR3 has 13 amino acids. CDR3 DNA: TGTGCCAGTAGTATTAAGGCCTCCTACGAGCAGTACTTC. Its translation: CASSIKASYEQYF.

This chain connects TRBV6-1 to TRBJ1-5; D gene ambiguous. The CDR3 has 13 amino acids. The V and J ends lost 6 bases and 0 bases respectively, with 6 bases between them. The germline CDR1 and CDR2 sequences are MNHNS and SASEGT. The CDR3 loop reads CASRGYSNQPQHF. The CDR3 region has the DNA TGTGCCAGCAGAGGATATAGCAATCAGCCCCAGCATTTT.

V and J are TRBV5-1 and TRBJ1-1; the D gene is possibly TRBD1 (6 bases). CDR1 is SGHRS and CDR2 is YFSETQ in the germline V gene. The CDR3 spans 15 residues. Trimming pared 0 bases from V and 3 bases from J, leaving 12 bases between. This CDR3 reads CASSLVRGRDTEAFF. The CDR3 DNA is TGCGCCAGCAGCTTGGTGAGGGGGAGGGACACTGAAGCTTTCTTT.

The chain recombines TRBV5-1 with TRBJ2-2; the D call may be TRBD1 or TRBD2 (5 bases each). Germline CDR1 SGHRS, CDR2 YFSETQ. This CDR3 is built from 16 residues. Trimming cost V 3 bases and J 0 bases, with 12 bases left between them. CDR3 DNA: TGCGCCAGCAGCTGGGCCGGGACGACGAACACCGGGGAGCTGTTTTTT. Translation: CASSWAGTTNTGELFF.

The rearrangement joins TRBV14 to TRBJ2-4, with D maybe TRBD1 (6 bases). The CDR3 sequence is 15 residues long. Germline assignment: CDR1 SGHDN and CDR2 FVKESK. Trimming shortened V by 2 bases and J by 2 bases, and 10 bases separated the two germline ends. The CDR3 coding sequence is TGTGCCAGCAGCCAACAAACAGGGTCCAAAAACATTCAGTACTTC. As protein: CASSQQTGSKNIQYF.

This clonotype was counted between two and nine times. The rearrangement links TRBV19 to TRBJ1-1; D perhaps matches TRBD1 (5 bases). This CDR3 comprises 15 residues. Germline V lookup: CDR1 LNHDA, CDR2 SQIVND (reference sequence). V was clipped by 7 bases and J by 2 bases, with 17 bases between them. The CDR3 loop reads CASTVEGRINTEAFF. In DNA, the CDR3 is TGTGCCAGTACTGTCGAGGGGCGTATCAACACTGAAGCTTTCTTT.

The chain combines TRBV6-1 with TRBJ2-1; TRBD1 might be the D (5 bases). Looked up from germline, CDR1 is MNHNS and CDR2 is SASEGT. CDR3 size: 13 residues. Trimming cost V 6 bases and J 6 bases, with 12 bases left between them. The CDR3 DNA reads TGTGCCAGCAGCAACTCAGGGTCCAATGAGCAGTTCTTC. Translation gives CASSNSGSNEQFF.

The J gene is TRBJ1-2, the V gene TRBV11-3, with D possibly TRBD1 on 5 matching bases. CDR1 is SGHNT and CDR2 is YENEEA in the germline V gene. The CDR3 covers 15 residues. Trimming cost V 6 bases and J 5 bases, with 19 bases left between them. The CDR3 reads CASRSDRSPGYGYTF. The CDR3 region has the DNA TGTGCCAGCAGGTCTGACAGATCCCCTGGGTATGGCTACACCTTC.

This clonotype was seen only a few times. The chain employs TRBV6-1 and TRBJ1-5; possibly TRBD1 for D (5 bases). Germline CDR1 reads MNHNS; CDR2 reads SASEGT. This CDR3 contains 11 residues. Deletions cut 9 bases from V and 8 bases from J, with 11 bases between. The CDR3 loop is CASRSGEPQHF. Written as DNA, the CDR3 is TGTGCCAGTCGGTCGGGGGAGCCCCAGCATTTT.